This T cell receptor (beta chain) was identified during a study of T cell responses to AZD1222 COVID-19 vaccine. CDR3 length equals 18 residues. Germline V lookup: CDR1 SGHKS, CDR2 YYEKEE (reference sequence). Trimming left V 1 base short and J 0 bases short, with 17 bases between. This table comes from immunoSEQ multiplex PCR, and its TCRdb copy is limited to in-frame clones, with some not included. The table has about 140,000 clones, almost 90% seen once. The V gene is TRBV5-5, the J gene TRBJ1-3, with D possibly TRBD1 on 6 matching bases. The clonotype was recovered from an adult in good health. Sequenced material: peripheral blood, taken on day 0 of AZD1222 vaccination. The DNA for the CDR3 is TGTGCCAGCAGCTTGTGGGGGTTACGACAGGCCTCTGGAAACACCATATATTTT. Protein product: CASSLWGLRQASGNTIYF.